This TCR beta chain emerged from a study of beta chain features in type 1 diabetes (dated by TCRdb to the late 2010s). For the wider study: Mean age, gender distribution, total cell number and subset yield were not different between patients and healthy donors. A total of 107,917,701 sorted cells were examined across all samples, and RNA yield correlated strongly with the number of cells per subset. The study compared the TCRB repertoires of sorted circulating CD4+ T cell subsets in recently diagnosed type 1 diabetes patients with those in matched healthy donors. Whereas all 30 or so donors provided naive and central memory subsets, regulatory and stem cell-like memory subsets were isolated from just 8 patients and roughly eight healthy donors.

Summary of the overall study and its limitations: Because the HLA sub-analyses included only small numbers of individuals, any influence of HLA type on TCRB rearrangement was left unresolved. Type 1 diabetes patients showed a moderate but significant shortening of TCRB CDR3 length in all four CD4+ subsets. Naive, central memory and regulatory TCRB repertoires appeared more similar among patients than among healthy donors. At VDJ recombination sites, patients with type 1 diabetes made fewer insertions and deleted more nucleotides, a pattern implying thymic rearrangement abnormalities. Shorter templates might have been favored by PCR, but patient and control samples were amplified and corrected together, so both groups would have been affected equally by any skew. Because cDNA was sequenced instead of genomic DNA, activated cells with high expression could be over-represented, although the groups did not differ in activation or CD3 levels.

Each donor gave one peripheral blood draw, roughly 0.12 L on average, collected into heparinised tubes. Using a panel that included CD45RO, CCR7, CD25, CD127, CD95 and CD27, naive, central memory, regulatory and stem cell-like memory CD4+ T cells were sorted on a BD FACSAria II. Every sorted population had a purity above 95%. PBMCs were isolated right away by Lymphoprep density gradient centrifugation and were stained directly, without culture. So that batch effects would be minimized, each experiment stained and sorted samples in pairs, pairing one healthy donor with one patient. Details on this clone: No antigen is known for it. No qualities accompany the bases; no much larger clone lies one base away.

The cysteine opens and the phenylalanine closes a CDR3 of 15 amino acids. Left in the record is the CDR3 DNA by itself, 45 bases read in frame from the first base. For this chain, trimming is 5 bases at the V end and 6 bases at the J end, and the number of junction bases without a gene match is 10. Sequences SGHAT (CDR1) and FQDESV (CDR2) are obtained from the germline V gene (reference sequence). The entire isolated RNA was reverse transcribed using the High Capacity cDNA Reverse Transcription Kit, and thus expressed TCRB transcripts were sequenced. Naive, central memory and regulatory T cell samples underwent deep immunoSEQ sequencing, averaging about 3.57 million total reads per sample. Sorted cells were lysed in RLT buffer, and RNA was extracted using DNase-treated RNeasy Micro or Mini kits according to cell number. To prevent cross-contamination, each cell subset was processed individually, whereas patient and healthy donor samples were processed jointly. The immunoSEQ multiplex PCR was used to amplify TCRB sequences from cDNA, generating 87-bp fragments that spanned the CDR3 region. Amplicons were sequenced on the Illumina HiSeq platform. Per the original workflow: Synthetic template baselines were used to correct PCR bias computationally, reads within Hamming distance 2 were collapsed together, and singletons that could not be merged were discarded. Reads were aligned against IMGT so that V, D and J genes, CDR3 length and insertions or deletions at six rearrangement sites could be assigned. Within each subset, clonotype counts were normalized to the number of sorted cells before true diversity and Gini coefficients were calculated with the tcR R package. The overlap coefficient, calculated on TCRB nucleotide sequences, was used to quantify repertoire sharing. Out-of-frame TCRB sequences from naive cells were analyzed as a proxy for the pre-selection repertoire. Entries here come from immuneACCESS through TCRdb and include only in-frame sequences with V and J called. Some clones fail to appear in such tables; in the studies checked, an unresolved V gene covers under half of the shortfall, and the cause of the remainder is unknown. V and J calls and clone size follow that table, whereas D and trimming were derived from the DNA. Within this sample are more than 120,000 clones, with around 9.3% of them counted one time only. Under 1.5% of the sample is held by the ten biggest clonotypes.

The rearrangement joined TRBV11-1 to TRBJ2-1; 7 junctional bases match TRBD1. The TCR was taken from a man younger than 30 in good health. The sequencing input was naive CD4+ T cells from blood. The meaning of the sample's cell subset or site label: true naive CD4+ T cells. The nucleotide sequence is TGTGCCAGCAGCCCCTATAGGGGGCCCACCAATGAGCAGTTCTTC. This gives the protein CASSPYRGPTNEQFF.